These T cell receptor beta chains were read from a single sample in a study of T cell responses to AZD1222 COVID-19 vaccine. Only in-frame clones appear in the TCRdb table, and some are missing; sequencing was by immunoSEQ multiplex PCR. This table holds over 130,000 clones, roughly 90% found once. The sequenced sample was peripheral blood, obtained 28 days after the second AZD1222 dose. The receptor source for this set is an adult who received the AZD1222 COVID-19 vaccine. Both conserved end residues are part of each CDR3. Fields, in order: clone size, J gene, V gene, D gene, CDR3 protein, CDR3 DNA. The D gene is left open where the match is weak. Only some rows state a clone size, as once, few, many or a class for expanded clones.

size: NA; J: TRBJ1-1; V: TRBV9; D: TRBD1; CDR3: CASSALGQMNTEAFF; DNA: TGTGCCAGCAGCGCATTGGGACAGATGAACACTGAAGCTTTCTTT
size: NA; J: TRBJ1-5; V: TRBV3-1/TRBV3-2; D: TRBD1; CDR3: CASSQGQGSNQPQHF; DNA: TGTGCCAGCAGCCAGGGACAGGGAAGCAATCAGCCCCAGCATTTT
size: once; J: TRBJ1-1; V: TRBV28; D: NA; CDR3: CASSLVVARRAFF; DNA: TGTGCCAGCAGTTTGGTAGTGGCGCGGAGAGCTTTCTTT
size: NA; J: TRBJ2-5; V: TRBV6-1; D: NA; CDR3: CASSEGPLTQETQYF; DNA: TGTGCCAGCAGTGAGGGACCGCTGACCCAAGAGACCCAGTACTTC
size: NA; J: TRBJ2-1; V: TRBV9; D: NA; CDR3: CASSYDTSSYNEQFF; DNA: TGTGCCAGCAGCTATGACACGAGCTCCTACAATGAGCAGTTCTTC
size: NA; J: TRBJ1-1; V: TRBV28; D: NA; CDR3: CASSFRAFPRAFF; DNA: TGTGCCAGCAGTTTTCGGGCGTTCCCACGAGCTTTCTTT
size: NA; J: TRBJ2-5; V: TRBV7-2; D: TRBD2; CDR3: CASSPWTSGRETQYF; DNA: TGTGCCAGCAGCCCTTGGACTAGCGGAAGGGAGACCCAGTACTTC
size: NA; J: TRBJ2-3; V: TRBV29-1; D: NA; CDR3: CSVEFPGTGDTQYF; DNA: TGCAGCGTTGAGTTTCCAGGTACGGGAGATACGCAGTATTTT
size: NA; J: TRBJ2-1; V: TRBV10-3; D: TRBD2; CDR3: CAISDPKGLAGYNEQFF; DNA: TGTGCCATCAGTGACCCGAAAGGACTAGCGGGATACAATGAGCAGTTCTTC
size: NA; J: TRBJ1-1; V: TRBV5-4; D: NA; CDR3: CASSLAQGETEAFF; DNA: TGTGCCAGCAGCTTGGCACAGGGAGAGACTGAAGCTTTCTTT
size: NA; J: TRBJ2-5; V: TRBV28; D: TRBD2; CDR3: CASSLGLAGRTQYF; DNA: TGTGCCAGCAGTTTAGGACTAGCGGGGCGGACCCAGTACTTC
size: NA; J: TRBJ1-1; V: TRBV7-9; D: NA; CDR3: CASSAKDSAHEAFF; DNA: TGTGCCAGCAGCGCCAAAGACAGTGCCCATGAAGCTTTCTTT
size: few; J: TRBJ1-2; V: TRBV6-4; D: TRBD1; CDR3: CASSATGVDGYTF; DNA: TGTGCCAGCAGTGCGACAGGGGTCGATGGCTACACCTTC
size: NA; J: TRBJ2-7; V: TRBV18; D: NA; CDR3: CASSPRQVGEQYF; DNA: TGTGCCAGCTCACCGCGACAGGTAGGGGAGCAGTACTTC
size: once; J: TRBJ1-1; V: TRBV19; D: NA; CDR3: CASTKNPAVGNTEAFF; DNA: TGTGCCAGTACCAAAAATCCCGCGGTTGGGAACACTGAAGCTTTCTTT
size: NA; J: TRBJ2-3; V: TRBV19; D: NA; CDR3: CASSIGFGADTQYF; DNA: TGTGCCAGTAGTATCGGGTTCGGGGCAGATACGCAGTATTTT
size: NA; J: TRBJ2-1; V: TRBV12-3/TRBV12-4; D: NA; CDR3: CASSLAGEQFF; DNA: TGTGCCAGCAGTTTAGCAGGTGAGCAGTTCTTC
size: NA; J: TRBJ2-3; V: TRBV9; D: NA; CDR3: CASSPTQTKRASGTDTQYF; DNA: TGTGCCAGCAGCCCGACTCAAACAAAACGCGCTAGCGGCACAGATACGCAGTATTTT
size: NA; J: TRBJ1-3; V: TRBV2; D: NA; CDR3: CASRPVSSGNTIYF; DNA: TGTGCCAGCAGGCCCGTTAGCTCTGGAAACACCATATATTTT
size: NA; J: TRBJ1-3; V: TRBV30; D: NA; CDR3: CAWSVNSGNTIYF; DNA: TGTGCCTGGAGTGTAAACTCTGGAAACACCATATATTTT
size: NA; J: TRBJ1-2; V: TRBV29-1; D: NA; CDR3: CSVESGTAYGYTF; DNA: TGCAGCGTTGAATCCGGGACTGCCTATGGCTACACCTTC
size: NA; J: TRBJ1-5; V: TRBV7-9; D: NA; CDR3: CASSLGGGATGQPQHF; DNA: TGTGCCAGCAGCCTAGGCGGAGGGGCAACGGGTCAGCCCCAGCATTTT
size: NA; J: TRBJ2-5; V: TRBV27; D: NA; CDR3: CASSRPSGTQYF; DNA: TGTGCCAGCAGCCGACCGTCCGGAACCCAGTACTTC
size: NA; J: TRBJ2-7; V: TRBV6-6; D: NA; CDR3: CASSYDRGRSEQYF; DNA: TGTGCCAGCAGTTACGATCGGGGGCGAAGCGAGCAGTACTTC
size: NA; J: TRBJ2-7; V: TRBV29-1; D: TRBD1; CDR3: CSVRTGLSGEQYF; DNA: TGCAGCGTCCGGACAGGATTATCAGGCGAGCAGTACTTC
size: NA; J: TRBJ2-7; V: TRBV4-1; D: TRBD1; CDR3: CASSQAGTGGDEQYF; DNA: TGCGCCAGCAGCCAAGCCGGGACAGGGGGGGACGAGCAGTACTTC
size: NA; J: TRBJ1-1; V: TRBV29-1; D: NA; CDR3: CSVGSGADTEAFF; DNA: TGCAGCGTTGGGAGCGGTGCGGACACTGAAGCTTTCTTT
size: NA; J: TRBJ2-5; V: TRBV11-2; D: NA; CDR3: CASRRSVQETQYF; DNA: TGTGCCAGCAGACGTAGCGTCCAAGAGACCCAGTACTTC
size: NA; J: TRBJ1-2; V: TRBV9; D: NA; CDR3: CASSVAGEGSYGYTF; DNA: TGTGCCAGCAGCGTAGCTGGGGAGGGGTCCTATGGCTACACCTTC
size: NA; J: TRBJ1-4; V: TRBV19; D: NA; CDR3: CASSIKSTPRKLFF; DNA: TGTGCCAGTAGTATTAAATCGACCCCGAGAAAACTGTTTTTT
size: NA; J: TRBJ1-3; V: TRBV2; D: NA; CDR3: CASSDTGRISGNTIYF; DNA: TGTGCCAGCAGTGATACCGGACGGATCTCTGGAAACACCATATATTTT
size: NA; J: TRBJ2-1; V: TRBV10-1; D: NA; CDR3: CASSDAGQTYNEQFF; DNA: TGCGCCAGCAGTGATGCGGGACAGACCTACAATGAGCAGTTCTTC
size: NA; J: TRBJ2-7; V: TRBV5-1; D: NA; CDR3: CASSLGDNYEQYF; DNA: TGCGCCAGCAGCTTGGGGGATAATTACGAGCAGTACTTC
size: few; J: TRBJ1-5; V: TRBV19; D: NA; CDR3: CASSMGTAANQPQHF; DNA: TGTGCCAGTAGTATGGGGACGGCAGCCAATCAGCCCCAGCATTTT
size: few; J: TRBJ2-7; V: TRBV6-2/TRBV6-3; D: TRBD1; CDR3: CASSNLQGYEQYF; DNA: TGTGCCAGCAGTAACCTACAGGGGTACGAGCAGTACTTC
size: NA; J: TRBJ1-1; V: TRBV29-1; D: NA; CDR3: CSVGRMNTEAFF; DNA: TGCAGCGTTGGACGGATGAACACTGAAGCTTTCTTT
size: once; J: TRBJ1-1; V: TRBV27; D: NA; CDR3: CASSPDPGANTEAFF; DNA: TGTGCCAGCAGTCCTGACCCCGGGGCGAACACTGAAGCTTTCTTT
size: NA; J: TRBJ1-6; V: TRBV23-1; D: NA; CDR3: CASSQSGNSPLHF; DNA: TGCGCCAGCAGTCAATCGGGGAATTCACCCCTCCACTTT
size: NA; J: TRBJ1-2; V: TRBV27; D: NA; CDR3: CASRSTVSSGYTF; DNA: TGTGCCAGCAGGTCGACAGTGTCTAGTGGCTACACCTTC
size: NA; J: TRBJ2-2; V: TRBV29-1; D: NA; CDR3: CSVGQITGELFF; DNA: TGCAGCGTTGGGCAGATTACCGGGGAGCTGTTTTTT
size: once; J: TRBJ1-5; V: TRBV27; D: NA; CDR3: CASSSGGFGQPQHF; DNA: TGTGCCAGCAGTTCGGGGGGATTTGGTCAGCCCCAGCATTTT
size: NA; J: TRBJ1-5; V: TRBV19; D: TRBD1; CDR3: CASTQTGGNGNQPQHF; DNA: TGTGCCAGTACCCAAACAGGGGGCAATGGCAATCAGCCCCAGCATTTT
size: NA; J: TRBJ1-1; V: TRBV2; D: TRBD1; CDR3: CASSATGAGEAFF; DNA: TGTGCCAGCAGCGCGACAGGGGCTGGTGAAGCTTTCTTT
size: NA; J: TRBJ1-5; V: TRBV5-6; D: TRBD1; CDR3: CASSLSGTENNQPQHF; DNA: TGTGCCAGCAGCTTATCCGGGACAGAAAACAATCAGCCCCAGCATTTT
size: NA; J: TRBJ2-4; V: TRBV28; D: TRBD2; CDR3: CASKGTSWDIQYF; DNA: TGTGCCAGCAAAGGGACTAGCTGGGACATTCAGTACTTC
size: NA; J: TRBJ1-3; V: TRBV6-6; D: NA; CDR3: CASSWDAGNTIYF; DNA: TGTGCCAGCAGTTGGGACGCTGGAAACACCATATATTTT
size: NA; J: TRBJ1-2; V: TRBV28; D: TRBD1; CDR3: CASGSEGGPYGYTF; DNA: TGTGCCAGCGGCTCCGAAGGGGGCCCCTATGGCTACACCTTC
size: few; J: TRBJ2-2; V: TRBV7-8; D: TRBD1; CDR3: CASSAPTGEGELFF; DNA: TGTGCCAGCTCAGCGCCCACAGGGGAAGGGGAGCTGTTTTTT
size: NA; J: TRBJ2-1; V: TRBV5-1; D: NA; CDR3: CASSQGGTPSNEQFF; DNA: TGCGCCAGCAGCCAGGGAGGGACACCCTCCAATGAGCAGTTCTTC
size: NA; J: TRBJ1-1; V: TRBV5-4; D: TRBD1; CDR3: CASSSAGTGFTEAFF; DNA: TGTGCCAGCAGCTCCGCCGGGACAGGTTTCACTGAAGCTTTCTTT
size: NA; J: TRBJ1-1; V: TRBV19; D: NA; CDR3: CASSPDSRLRTEAFF; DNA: TGTGCCAGTAGTCCCGACTCACGTCTACGCACTGAAGCTTTCTTT
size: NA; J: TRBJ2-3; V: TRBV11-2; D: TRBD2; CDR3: CASSFWREQGDTQYF; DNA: TGTGCCAGCAGCTTCTGGCGGGAGCAGGGAGATACGCAGTATTTT
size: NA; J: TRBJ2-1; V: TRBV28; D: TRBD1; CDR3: CATRTGTGGYNEQFF; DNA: TGTGCCACGCGTACCGGGACAGGGGGCTACAATGAGCAGTTCTTC
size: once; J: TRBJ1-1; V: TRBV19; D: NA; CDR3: CASSIDSSVTEAFF; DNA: TGTGCCAGTAGTATAGATAGCTCCGTCACTGAAGCTTTCTTT
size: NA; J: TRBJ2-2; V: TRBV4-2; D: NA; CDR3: CASSQEWGPNTGELFF; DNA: TGTGCCAGCAGCCAAGAATGGGGGCCGAACACCGGGGAGCTGTTTTTT
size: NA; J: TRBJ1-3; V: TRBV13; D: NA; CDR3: CASSGEGRNTIYF; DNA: TGTGCCAGCAGCGGAGAAGGCAGAAACACCATATATTTT
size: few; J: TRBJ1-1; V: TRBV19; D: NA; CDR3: CASSLQGFRGNTEAFF; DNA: TGTGCCAGTAGTCTACAGGGCTTTCGGGGGAACACTGAAGCTTTCTTT
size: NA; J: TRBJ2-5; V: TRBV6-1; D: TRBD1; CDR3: CASSVGQGGGRETQYF; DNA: TGTGCCAGCAGTGTTGGACAGGGTGGAGGGCGAGAGACCCAGTACTTC
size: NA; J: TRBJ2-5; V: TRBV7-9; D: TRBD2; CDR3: CASSRLAGGRETQYF; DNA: TGTGCCAGCAGCCGGCTAGCGGGAGGTAGAGAGACCCAGTACTTC